Below are 8 T cell receptor beta chains sequenced from a single sample in a study of T cells in women clearing cervical HPV infection. Produced via immunoSEQ multiplex PCR; TCRdb's table is partial and in-frame only. This sample's table reports about 23,000 clones. The specimen sequenced was blood buffy coat. Receptors originate from a woman aged 18 to 75 with a cervical HPV16 infection that either progressed to CIN3+ or cleared (not recorded which).

Concerning this clone itself: Read sequence stops 3 residues before the CDR3 end, and the germline J gene provides the missing end. The rearrangement joins TRBV13 to TRBJ2-7; 10 nucleotides align to TRBD2. V gave up 0 bases and J gave up 4 bases; unmatched junction bases: 9. CDR3 length: 17 amino acids. Germline CDR1 and CDR2: PRHDT and FYEKMQ (reference sequence). The CDR3 reads CASSLGPLAGPQYEQYF. The sequenced CDR3 bases are TGTGCCAGCAGCTTAGGCCCACTAGCGGGGCCCCAATACGAG.

Points on this clone: The read finishes 3 residues shy of the CDR3 end, and the germline J gene is used to complete it. The J gene is TRBJ1-2, the V gene TRBV14; unclear D gene. V dropped 5 bases and J dropped 4 bases, with 20 bases sitting between them. Looked up from germline, CDR1 is SGHDN and CDR2 is FVKESK. The CDR3 length is 16 residues. The part of the CDR3 DNA that was read is TGTGCCAGCAGCAGCCGAGGGCACGGAATTTTCTATGGC. This codes for CASSSRGHGIFYG. The CDR3 in its entirety is CASSSRGHGIFYGYTF.

On this clone: The CDR3 end is not reached by the read, which stops 3 residues before it; the germline J gene fills it in. The chain employs TRBV6-4 and TRBJ2-1, with TRBD2 matching over 9 bases. V lost 3 bases to trimming and J lost 9 bases; unmatched junction nucleotides: 6. The germline CDR1 and CDR2 sequences are MRHNA and SNTAGT. This CDR3 contains 14 residues. CDR3 loop: CASSDQAGGGEQFF. CDR3 bases read: TGTGCCAGCAGTGATCAAGCGGGGGGTGGTGAG.

In the case of this clone: The read finishes 3 residues shy of the CDR3 end, and the germline J gene is used to complete it. The rearrangement uses TRBV5-4 and TRBJ2-7, with TRBD1 matching 7 bases. The CDR3 length is 16 residues. The V gene end was trimmed by 4 bases and the J gene end by 5 bases; junction bases not matched to a gene: 15. Germline V gives CDR1 SGHNT, CDR2 YYREEE (reference sequence). The sequenced part of the CDR3 DNA is TGTGCCAGCAGCGCAAAACAGGGGTTAGGGAATGACGAG. Its protein product is CASSAKQGLGNDE. The full CDR3 is CASSAKQGLGNDEQYF.

The CDR3 reads CASRFENFGGTEAFF. Partial CDR3 DNA: TGTGCCAGCCGGTTTGAGAACTTCGGGGGCACTGAA. The chain joins TRBV2 to TRBJ1-1; D is possibly TRBD1 (5 bases). The read falls 3 residues short of the CDR3 end, and the missing part is taken from the germline J gene. The CDR3 runs to 15 residues. Germline CDR1 is SNHLY and CDR2 is FYNNEI. The ends were cut back, 8 bases at V and 4 bases at J, with 20 bases in the middle.

As to this clone: The read terminates 3 residues ahead of where the CDR3 ends, so the germline J gene completes it. The rearrangement uses TRBV5-1 and TRBJ2-1; 10 nucleotides line up with TRBD1. Trimming at V came to 4 bases and at J to 4 bases, leaving 11 bases not matched to a gene. CDR3 length: 17 amino acids. Germline V gene lookup returns CDR1 SGHRS and CDR2 YFSETQ. CDR3 in amino acids: CASSSPRDRGMYNEQFF. The sequenced part of the CDR3 DNA is TGCGCCAGCAGCAGCCCCCGGGACAGGGGAATGTACAATGAG.

To note about this clone: The read halts 3 residues ahead of the CDR3 end, with the missing end drawn from the germline J gene. The J gene is TRBJ1-4, the V gene TRBV6-1; D is undetermined. The CDR3 covers 15 residues. V lost 1 base to trimming and J lost 4 bases, with 10 bases between them. Per germline, CDR1 MNHNS and CDR2 SASEGT. The chain's CDR3 is CASSEGGLNNEKLFF. Incomplete CDR3 DNA: TGTGCCAGCAGTGAAGGTGGACTCAATAATGAAAAA.

About this clone: Read coverage stops 3 residues before the CDR3 terminus; the germline J gene supplies the remainder. The chain is built from TRBV19 and TRBJ1-1, with unresolved D. Per the germline V gene, CDR1 is LNHDA and CDR2 is SQIVND (reference sequence). V was trimmed by 7 bases and J by 7 bases, leaving 10 bases between them. The CDR3 is 11 amino acids. The CDR3 protein is CASIEFSEAFF. The DNA read from the CDR3 is TGTGCCAGTATTGAATTTAGTGAA.